The rows below give T cell receptor beta chains drawn from one sample of a study of identical twins. TCRdb ran MiXCR on the 5' RACE reads and lists one entry per CDR3 protein. The top ten clones hold about 0.27% of a sample with 1.5 million to 2 million distinct CDR3 sequences, less than 35% of them seen once. Sequencing was carried out using cord blood. Receptors originate from a newborn girl in good health. CDR3s include the opening cysteine and the closing phenylalanine or tryptophan. A D gene is named only where the DNA matches it firmly. Clone size appears in some rows only: once, few, many, or a class for an expanded clone.

D | size | J | V | DNA | CDR3
TRBD1 | few | TRBJ2-7 | TRBV6-2/TRBV6-3 | TGTGCCAGCCAGAAGGACAGGGGAAGCGAGCAGTACTTC | CASQKDRGSEQYF
TRBD2 | . | TRBJ2-7 | TRBV7-2 | TGTGCCAGCAGGGGACTAGCGGGGGGCCTCTTGCAGTACTTC | CASRGLAGGLLQYF
. | . | TRBJ2-7 | TRBV20-1 | TGCAGTGCTAGAGACCCCTTTCGACCTCACCCCTACGAGCAGTACTTC | CSARDPFRPHPYEQYF
. | . | TRBJ1-5 | TRBV12-3/TRBV12-4 | TGTGCCAGCAGTTTGGACCTTCCGCAGGGGACTGATCAGCCCCAGCATTTT | CASSLDLPQGTDQPQHF
. | . | TRBJ2-2 | TRBV18 | TGTGCCAGCCCACCAGCACAAATGGGAACCGGGGAGCTGTTTTTT | CASPPAQMGTGELFF
. | . | TRBJ1-1 | TRBV25-1 | TGTGCCAGCAGTGGATATGGGGGCAGGCCCAACACTGAAGCTTTCTTT | CASSGYGGRPNTEAFF
. | many | TRBJ2-7 | TRBV12-3/TRBV12-4 | TGTGCCAGCAGTCGCGGATCCGGACGGACCTACGAGCAGTACTTC | CASSRGSGRTYEQYF
. | few | TRBJ2-5 | TRBV14 | TGTGCCAGCAGCCAAGATCGCTACAGCCAAGAGACCCAGTACTTC | CASSQDRYSQETQYF
. | few | TRBJ2-3 | TRBV6-5 | TGTGCCAGCAGGGATTGGGCTTCCACAGATACGCAGTATTTT | CASRDWASTDTQYF
TRBD1 | few | TRBJ1-1 | TRBV20-1 | TGCAGTGCTAGGTCCGGACAGGGGTGGGGTGAAGCTTTCTTT | CSARSGQGWGEAFF
. | few | TRBJ2-2 | TRBV2 | TGTGCCAGCAGTCCAAGCAGGGGCGGGGAGCTGTTTTTT | CASSPSRGGELFF
. | many | TRBJ2-7 | TRBV10-3 | TGTGCCATCAGTACAGGGTACGAGCAGTACTTC | CAISTGYEQYF
TRBD1 | . | TRBJ2-7 | TRBV6-7 | TGTGCCAGCAGTTACCCGGGACAGTTTTCCTACGAGCAGTACTTC | CASSYPGQFSYEQYF
. | . | TRBJ1-2 | TRBV20-1 | TGCAGTGCTAGCAGGGACGGCAAGCACTATGGCTACACCTTC | CSASRDGKHYGYTF
TRBD2 | few | TRBJ2-1 | TRBV27 | TGTGCCAGCAGCGTCCGGGGGGAGTACAATGAGCAGTTCTTC | CASSVRGEYNEQFF
TRBD1 | . | TRBJ1-6 | TRBV25-1 | TGTGCCAGCAGTGAACCCGGGACAGGGAGTTCACCCCCCCACTTT | CASSEPGTGSSPPHF
. | few | TRBJ1-1 | TRBV10-3 | TGTGCCATCAGTGAGAGACAGAACACTGAAGCTTTCTTT | CAISERQNTEAFF
TRBD2 | . | TRBJ2-1 | TRBV29-1 | TGCAGCGTTCGGGGGGGGCGAGGGAGTGAGCAGTTCTTC | CSVRGGRGSEQFF
. | . | TRBJ1-5 | TRBV4-1 | TGCGCCAGCAGCCAAGCGCTGGGACTTTACAATCAGCCCCAGCATTTT | CASSQALGLYNQPQHF
TRBD2 | few | TRBJ2-1 | TRBV5-1 | TGCGCCAGCAGCTCGACTAGCGGGGAATACAATGAGCAGTTCTTC | CASSSTSGEYNEQFF
. | many | TRBJ1-2 | TRBV12-3/TRBV12-4 | TGTGCCAGCAGAGGGTATTCCCGAGCTAACTATGGCTACACCTTC | CASRGYSRANYGYTF
TRBD1 | few | TRBJ2-4 | TRBV27 | TGTGCCAGCAGACCCCGGGACAGGGGGCGCCAAAACATTCAGTACTTC | CASRPRDRGRQNIQYF
TRBD2 | . | TRBJ2-1 | TRBV9 | TGTGCCAGCAGCGGTTACAGGACTAGCGAGTCCTACAATGAGCAGTTCTTC | CASSGYRTSESYNEQFF
TRBD1 | . | TRBJ2-1 | TRBV5-1 | TGCGCCAGCAGCTATGGACAGGGGGCAGGGAATGAGCAGTTCTTC | CASSYGQGAGNEQFF
TRBD1 | few | TRBJ1-2 | TRBV6-6 | TGTGCCAGCAGTTACGACAGGGGGCCAGGGGGCTACACCTTC | CASSYDRGPGGYTF
TRBD1 | . | TRBJ2-3 | TRBV18 | TGTGCCAGCCCTCCGACAGGGTCGCCAGATACGCAGTATTTT | CASPPTGSPDTQYF
. | . | TRBJ2-3 | TRBV11-2 | TGTGCCAGCAGCTTAAGGAGCCCCATGGCCCCCCTAGATACGCGGTATTTT | CASSLRSPMAPLDTRYF
. | . | TRBJ2-5 | TRBV7-2 | TGTGCCAGTCTCCGGGGTGAGACCCAGTACTTC | CASLRGETQYF
. | few | TRBJ2-1 | TRBV28 | TGTGCCAGCAGAGTCCCCATAGGGGGTGCCGCCTACAATGAGCAGTTCTTC | CASRVPIGGAAYNEQFF
. | . | TRBJ2-7 | TRBV20-1 | TGCAGTGCTGTCCGGGACCCAACGGGAGAGCAGTACTTC | CSAVRDPTGEQYF
TRBD1 | . | TRBJ2-4 | TRBV6-1 | TGTGCCAGCAGTGAAACAGGGGTCAAAAACATTCAGTACTTC | CASSETGVKNIQYF
. | . | TRBJ2-7 | TRBV25-1 | TGTGCCAGCAGCGGGGTTAGCTCCTACAATGAGCAGTACTTC | CASSGVSSYNEQYF
TRBD2 | . | TRBJ2-5 | TRBV3-1 | TGTGCCAGCAGCACTAAGGGACTAGCGGGAGAGACCCAGTACTTC | CASSTKGLAGETQYF
. | few | TRBJ2-7 | TRBV9 | TGTGCCAGCAGCGTAGCCCCCCTAGCCAACTACGAGCAGTACTTC | CASSVAPLANYEQYF
TRBD1 | few | TRBJ2-7 | TRBV10-3 | TGTGCCATCAGCGGGAGGGGACAGGGGGTGTACGAGCAGTACTTC | CAISGRGQGVYEQYF
. | . | TRBJ1-1 | TRBV7-9 | TGTGCCAGCAGCTGGCCGGCGAACACTGAAGCTTTCTTT | CASSWPANTEAFF
TRBD2 | . | TRBJ2-1 | TRBV7-9 | TGTGCCAGCAGCACCCTGAGCGGACTAGCGGACAATGAGCAGTTCTTC | CASSTLSGLADNEQFF
. | . | TRBJ1-6 | TRBV4-1 | TGCGCCAGCAGCCAAGAACCCCTAGGGAATTCACCCCTCCACTTT | CASSQEPLGNSPLHF
. | few | TRBJ1-2 | TRBV10-3 | TGTGCCATCAGTGAGTCGAGGAGACAAAACTATGGCTACACCTTC | CAISESRRQNYGYTF
. | few | TRBJ1-2 | TRBV28 | TGTGCCAGCACCCCAAGATCCGGGGCCTATGGCTACACCTTC | CASTPRSGAYGYTF
. | . | TRBJ1-1 | TRBV6-5 | TGTGCCAGCAGTTATGGGGTTATGGACACTGAAGCTTTCTTT | CASSYGVMDTEAFF
. | . | TRBJ2-7 | TRBV5-1 | TGCGCCAGCAGCCCCCCCGGGACGTTGAGCTCCTACAATGAGCAGTACTTC | CASSPPGTLSSYNEQYF
. | once | TRBJ1-5 | TRBV7-9 | TGTGCCAGCAGCTTATCTCGGACAGATCAGCCCCAGCATTTT | CASSLSRTDQPQHF
TRBD2 | . | TRBJ2-1 | TRBV20-1 | TGCAGTGCTAGAGACGGGACTAGTAGCAATGAGCAGTTCTTC | CSARDGTSSNEQFF
. | few | TRBJ1-1 | TRBV5-1 | TGCGCCAGCAGCTTGAGGTCAGGAAGGGCTCACACTGAAGCTTTCTTT | CASSLRSGRAHTEAFF
. | . | TRBJ2-1 | TRBV6-5 | TGTGCCAGCAGTTATGGCCCTAGCTCCTACGATGAGCAGTTCTTC | CASSYGPSSYDEQFF
. | few | TRBJ1-5 | TRBV19 | TGTGCCAGTAGTATAGGTTCGTCCAGGGCCAATCAGCCCCAGCATTTT | CASSIGSSRANQPQHF
TRBD2 | once | TRBJ2-7 | TRBV27 | TGTGCCAGCAGTAAACTAGCGGGAGGGCCAGAGCAGTACTTC | CASSKLAGGPEQYF
. | . | TRBJ1-2 | TRBV5-1 | TGCGCCAGCAGCGCAATCAGGGGCCCTTATGGCTACACCTTC | CASSAIRGPYGYTF
TRBD2 | . | TRBJ2-3 | TRBV11-2 | TGTGCCAGCAGCCCGACTAGCGTCACAGATAGGCAGTATTTT | CASSPTSVTDRQYF
. | many | TRBJ2-4 | TRBV3-1 | TGTGCCAGCAGCCAATTTCGGGGATCCAAAAACATTCAGTACTTC | CASSQFRGSKNIQYF
. | . | TRBJ2-7 | TRBV12-3/TRBV12-4 | TGTGCCAGCAGTTCTGCACCCCCTTACGAGCAGTACTTC | CASSSAPPYEQYF
. | few | TRBJ2-1 | TRBV5-1 | TGCGCCAGCAGCTTAGCTAGCGATGAGCAGTTCTTC | CASSLASDEQFF
. | few | TRBJ1-2 | TRBV20-1 | TGCAGTGCTAGAGGGGCGACTAACTATGGCTACACCTTC | CSARGATNYGYTF
. | . | TRBJ2-3 | TRBV2 | TGTGCCAGCAGTGTATGGGGCCCCAATACGCAGTATTTT | CASSVWGPNTQYF